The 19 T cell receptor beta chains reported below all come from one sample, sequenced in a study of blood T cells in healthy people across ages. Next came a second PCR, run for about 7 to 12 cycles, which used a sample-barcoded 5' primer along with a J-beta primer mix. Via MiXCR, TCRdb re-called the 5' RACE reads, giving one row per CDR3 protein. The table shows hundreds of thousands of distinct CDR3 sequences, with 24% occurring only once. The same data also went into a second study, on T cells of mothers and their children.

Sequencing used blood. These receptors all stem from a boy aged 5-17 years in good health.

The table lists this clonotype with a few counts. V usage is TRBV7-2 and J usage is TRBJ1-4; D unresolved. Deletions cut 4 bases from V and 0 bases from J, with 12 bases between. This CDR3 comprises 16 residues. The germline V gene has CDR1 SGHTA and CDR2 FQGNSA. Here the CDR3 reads CASSSRVIATNEKLFF. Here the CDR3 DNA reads TGTGCCAGCAGCTCGAGGGTCATTGCAACTAATGAAAAACTGTTTTTT.

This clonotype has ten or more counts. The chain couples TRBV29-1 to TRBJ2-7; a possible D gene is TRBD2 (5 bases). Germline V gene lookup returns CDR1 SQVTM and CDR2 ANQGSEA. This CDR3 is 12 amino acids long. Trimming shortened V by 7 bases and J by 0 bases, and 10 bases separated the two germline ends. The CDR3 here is CSGTGNSYEQYF. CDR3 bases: TGCAGCGGGACCGGGAACTCCTACGAGCAGTACTTC.

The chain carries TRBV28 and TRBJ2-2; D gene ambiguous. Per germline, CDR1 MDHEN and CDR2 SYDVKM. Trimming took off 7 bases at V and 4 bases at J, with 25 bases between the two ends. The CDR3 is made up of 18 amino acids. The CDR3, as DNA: TGTGCCAGCAACACCTCCCCCGGGCCCAAAAAGGGCACCGGGGAGCTGTTTTTT. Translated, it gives CASNTSPGPKKGTGELFF.

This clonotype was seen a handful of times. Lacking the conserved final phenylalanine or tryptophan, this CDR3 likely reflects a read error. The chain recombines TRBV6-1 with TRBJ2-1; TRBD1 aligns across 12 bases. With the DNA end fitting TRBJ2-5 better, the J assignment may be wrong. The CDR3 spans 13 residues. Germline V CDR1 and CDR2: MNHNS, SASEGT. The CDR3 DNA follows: TGTGCCAGCCGGGACAGGGGGCGTGAGACCCAGTACCTC. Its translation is CASRDRGRETQYL.

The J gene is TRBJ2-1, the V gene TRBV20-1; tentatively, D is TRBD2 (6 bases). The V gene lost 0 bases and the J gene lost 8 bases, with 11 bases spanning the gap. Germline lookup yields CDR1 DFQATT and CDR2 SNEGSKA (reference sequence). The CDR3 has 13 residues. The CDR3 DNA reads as TGCAGTGCTAGAGACCCGGGACTGGATGAGCAGTTCTTC. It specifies CSARDPGLDEQFF.

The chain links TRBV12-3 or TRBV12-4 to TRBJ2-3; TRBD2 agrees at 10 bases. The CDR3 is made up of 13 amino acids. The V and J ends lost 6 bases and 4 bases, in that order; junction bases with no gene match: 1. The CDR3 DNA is TGTGCCAGCAGGCTAGCGGGAGCAGATACGCAGTATTTT. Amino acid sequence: CASRLAGADTQYF.

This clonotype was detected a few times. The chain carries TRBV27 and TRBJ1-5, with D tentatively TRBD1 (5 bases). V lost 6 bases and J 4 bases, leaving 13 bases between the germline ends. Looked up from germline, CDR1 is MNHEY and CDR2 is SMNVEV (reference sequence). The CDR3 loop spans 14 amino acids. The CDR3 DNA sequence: TGTGCCAGCAGAATACGGGGGGGTAATCAGCCCCAGCATTTT. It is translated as CASRIRGGNQPQHF.

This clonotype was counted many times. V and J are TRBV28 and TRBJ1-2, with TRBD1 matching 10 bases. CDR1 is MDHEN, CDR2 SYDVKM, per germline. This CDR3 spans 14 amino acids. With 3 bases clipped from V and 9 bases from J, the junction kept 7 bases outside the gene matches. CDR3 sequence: CASSFDRTGGSYTF. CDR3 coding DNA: TGTGCCAGCAGTTTCGATCGGACAGGGGGGAGCTACACCTTC.

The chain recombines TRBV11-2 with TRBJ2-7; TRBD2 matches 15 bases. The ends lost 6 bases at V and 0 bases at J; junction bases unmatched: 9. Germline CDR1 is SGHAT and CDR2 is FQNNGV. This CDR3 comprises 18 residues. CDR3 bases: TGTGCCAGCAGTTCCGGGACTAGCGGGGGGCTGAGCTCCTACGAGCAGTACTTC. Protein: CASSSGTSGGLSSYEQYF.

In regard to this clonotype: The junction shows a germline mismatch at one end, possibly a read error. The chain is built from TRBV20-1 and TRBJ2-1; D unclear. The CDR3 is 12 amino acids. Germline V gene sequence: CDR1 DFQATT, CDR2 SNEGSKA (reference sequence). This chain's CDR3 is CSPTPGGNEQFF. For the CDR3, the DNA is TGCAGCCCGACCCCCGGCGGCAATGAGCAATTCTTC.

The CDR3 reads CASSEGRSGEKLFF. The CDR3 coding sequence is TGTGCCAGCAGCGAGGGACGGTCTGGGGAAAAACTGTTTTTT. The V gene is TRBV9, the J gene TRBJ1-4; maybe TRBD1 (5 bases). Germline lookup yields CDR1 SGDLS and CDR2 YYNGEE. Trimming removed 3 bases from V and 8 bases from J, with 14 bases in between. The CDR3 loop spans 14 amino acids. The variable domain in full, completed from reference TRBV9 and TRBJ1-4, reads DSGVTQTPKHLITATGQRVTLRCSPRSGDLSVYWYQQSLDQGLQFLIQYYNGEERAKGNILERFSAQQFPDLHSELNLSSLELGDSALYFCASSEGRSGEKLFFGSGTQLSVL.

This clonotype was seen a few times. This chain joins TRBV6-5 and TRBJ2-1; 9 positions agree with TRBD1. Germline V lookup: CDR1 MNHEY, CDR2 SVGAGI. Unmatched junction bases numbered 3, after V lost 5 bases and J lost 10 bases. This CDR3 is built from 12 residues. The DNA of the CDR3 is TGTGCCAGCAGTCGGACAGGGGACGAGCAGTTCTTC. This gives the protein CASSRTGDEQFF.

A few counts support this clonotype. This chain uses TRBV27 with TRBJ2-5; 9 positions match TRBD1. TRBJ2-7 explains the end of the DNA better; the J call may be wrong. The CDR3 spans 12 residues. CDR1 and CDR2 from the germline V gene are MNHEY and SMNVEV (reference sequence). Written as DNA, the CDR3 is TGTGCCAGCAGTAGGACAGGGGCCGAGCAGTACTTC. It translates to CASSRTGAEQYF.

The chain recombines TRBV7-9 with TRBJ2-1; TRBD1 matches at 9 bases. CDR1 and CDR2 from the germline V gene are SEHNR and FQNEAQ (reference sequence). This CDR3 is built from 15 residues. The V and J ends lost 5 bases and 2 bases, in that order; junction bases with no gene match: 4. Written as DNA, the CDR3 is TGTGCCAGCAGCGGACAGGGGTCCCCCTACAATGAGCAGTTCTTC. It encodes CASSGQGSPYNEQFF.

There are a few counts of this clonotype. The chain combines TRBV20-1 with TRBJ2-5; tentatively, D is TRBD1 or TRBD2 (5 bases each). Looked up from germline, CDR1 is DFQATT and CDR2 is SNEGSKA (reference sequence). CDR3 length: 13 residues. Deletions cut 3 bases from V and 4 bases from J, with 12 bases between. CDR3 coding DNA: TGCAGTGCTAGCCTTGGTGGGGGAGAGACCCAGTACTTC. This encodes CSASLGGGETQYF.

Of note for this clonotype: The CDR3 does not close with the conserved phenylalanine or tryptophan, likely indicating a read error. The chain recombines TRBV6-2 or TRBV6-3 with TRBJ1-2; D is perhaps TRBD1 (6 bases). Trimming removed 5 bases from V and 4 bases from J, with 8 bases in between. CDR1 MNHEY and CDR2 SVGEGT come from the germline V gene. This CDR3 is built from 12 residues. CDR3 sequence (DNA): TGTGCCAGCAGTCCGACAGGCTATGGCTACACCTCC. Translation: CASSPTGYGYTS.

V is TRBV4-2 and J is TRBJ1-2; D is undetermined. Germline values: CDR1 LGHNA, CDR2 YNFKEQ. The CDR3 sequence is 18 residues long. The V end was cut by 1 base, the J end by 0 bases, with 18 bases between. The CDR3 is CASSQGTAEITANYGYTF. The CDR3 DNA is TGTGCCAGCAGCCAAGGGACGGCAGAAATAACTGCTAACTATGGCTACACCTTC.

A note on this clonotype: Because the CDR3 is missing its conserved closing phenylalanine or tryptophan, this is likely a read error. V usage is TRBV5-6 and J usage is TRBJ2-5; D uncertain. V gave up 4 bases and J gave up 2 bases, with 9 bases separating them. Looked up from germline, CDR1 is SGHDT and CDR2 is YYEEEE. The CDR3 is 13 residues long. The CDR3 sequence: CASSLTMQETQYL. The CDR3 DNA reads TGTGCCAGCAGCCTAACAATGCAAGAGACCCAGTACCTC.

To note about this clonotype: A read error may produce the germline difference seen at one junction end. Here the CDR3 reads CASSWTGDEQCF. The DNA of the CDR3 is TGTGCCAGCAGCTGGACAGGGGACGAGCAGTGCTTC. V gene TRBV5-5 combines with J gene TRBJ2-7; 9 bases fit TRBD1. The CDR3 totals 12 residues. Germline-derived CDR1 and CDR2 are SGHKS and YYEKEE (reference sequence).